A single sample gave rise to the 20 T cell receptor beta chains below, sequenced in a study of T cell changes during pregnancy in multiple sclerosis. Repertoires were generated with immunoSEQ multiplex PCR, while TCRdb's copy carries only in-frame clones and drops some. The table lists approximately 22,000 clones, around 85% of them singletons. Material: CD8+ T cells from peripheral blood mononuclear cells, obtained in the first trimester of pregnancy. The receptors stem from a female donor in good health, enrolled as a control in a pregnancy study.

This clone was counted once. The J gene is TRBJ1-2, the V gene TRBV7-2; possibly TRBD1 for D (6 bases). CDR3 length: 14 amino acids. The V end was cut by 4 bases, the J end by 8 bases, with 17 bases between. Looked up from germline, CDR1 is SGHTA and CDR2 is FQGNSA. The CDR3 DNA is TGTGCCAGCAGCTCCTCACGGGGGGGCTGGGGCTACACCTTC. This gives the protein CASSSSRGGWGYTF.

The DNA for the CDR3 is TGTGCCAGCAGTCCGCGGACTAGCGGGAGGGCCGGGGGAGATACGCAGTATTTT. Translated: CASSPRTSGRAGGDTQYF. The gene calls are TRBV27 and TRBJ2-3; 15 nucleotides line up with TRBD2. V shed 5 bases and J 5 bases; nucleotides not matched to a gene: 11. This CDR3 spans 18 amino acids. Germline V CDR1 and CDR2: MNHEY, SMNVEV (reference sequence).

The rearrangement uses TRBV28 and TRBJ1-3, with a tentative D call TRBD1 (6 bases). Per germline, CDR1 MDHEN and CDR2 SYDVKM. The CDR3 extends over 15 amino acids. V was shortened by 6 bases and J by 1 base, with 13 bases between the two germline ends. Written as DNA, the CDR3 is TGTGCCAGCAGGGAACAGGGAGCATCTGGAAACACCATATATTTT. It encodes CASREQGASGNTIYF.

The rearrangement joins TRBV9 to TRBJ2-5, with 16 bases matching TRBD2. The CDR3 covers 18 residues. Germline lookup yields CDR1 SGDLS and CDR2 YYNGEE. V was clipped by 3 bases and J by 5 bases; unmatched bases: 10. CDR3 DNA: TGTGCCAGCAGCGACGGGACTAGCGGGAGGGCCCGGGGGGAGACCCAGTACTTC. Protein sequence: CASSDGTSGRARGETQYF.

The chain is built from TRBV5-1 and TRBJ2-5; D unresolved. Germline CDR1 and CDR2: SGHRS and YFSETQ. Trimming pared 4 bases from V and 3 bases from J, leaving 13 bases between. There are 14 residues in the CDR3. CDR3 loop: CASSTGRIKETQYF. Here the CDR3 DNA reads TGCGCCAGCAGCACCGGCAGGATCAAAGAGACCCAGTACTTC.

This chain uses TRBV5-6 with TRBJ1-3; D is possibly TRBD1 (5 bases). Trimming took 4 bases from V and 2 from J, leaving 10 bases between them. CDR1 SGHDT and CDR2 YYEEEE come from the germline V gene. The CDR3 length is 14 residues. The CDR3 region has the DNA TGTGCCAGCAGCCCGGGACTGGCTGGAAACACCATATATTTT. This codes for CASSPGLAGNTIYF.

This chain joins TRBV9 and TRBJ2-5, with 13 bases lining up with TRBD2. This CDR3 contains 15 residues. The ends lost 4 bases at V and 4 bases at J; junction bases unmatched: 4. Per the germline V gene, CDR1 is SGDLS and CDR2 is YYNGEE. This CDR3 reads CASSPGLAGTETQYF. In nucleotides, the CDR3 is TGTGCCAGCAGCCCGGGACTAGCGGGGACAGAGACCCAGTACTTC.

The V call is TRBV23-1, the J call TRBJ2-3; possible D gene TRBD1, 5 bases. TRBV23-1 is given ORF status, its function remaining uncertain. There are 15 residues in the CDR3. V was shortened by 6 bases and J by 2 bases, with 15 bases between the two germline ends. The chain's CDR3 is CASRRTGHYTDTQYF. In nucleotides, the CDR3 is TGCGCCAGCAGGAGAACAGGCCATTACACAGATACGCAGTATTTT.

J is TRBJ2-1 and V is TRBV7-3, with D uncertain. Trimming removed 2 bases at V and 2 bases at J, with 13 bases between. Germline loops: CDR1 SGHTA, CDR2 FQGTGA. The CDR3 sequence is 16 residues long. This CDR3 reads CASSLSARDTYNEQFF. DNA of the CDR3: TGTGCCAGCAGCTTATCCGCGCGAGACACCTACAATGAGCAGTTCTTC.

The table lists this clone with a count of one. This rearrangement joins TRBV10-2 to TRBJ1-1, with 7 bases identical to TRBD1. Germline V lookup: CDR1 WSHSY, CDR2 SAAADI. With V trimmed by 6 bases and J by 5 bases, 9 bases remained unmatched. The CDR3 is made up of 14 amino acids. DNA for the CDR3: TGCGCCAGCAGGGTCGACAGGGTCAGGACTGAAGCTTTCTTT. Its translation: CASRVDRVRTEAFF.

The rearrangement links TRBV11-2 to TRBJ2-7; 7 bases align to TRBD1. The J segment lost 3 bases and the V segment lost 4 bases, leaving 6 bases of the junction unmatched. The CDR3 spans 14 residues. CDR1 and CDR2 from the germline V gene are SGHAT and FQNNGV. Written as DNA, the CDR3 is TGTGCCAGCAGCTCCGGACAGGCCTACTACGAGCAGTACTTC. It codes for CASSSGQAYYEQYF.

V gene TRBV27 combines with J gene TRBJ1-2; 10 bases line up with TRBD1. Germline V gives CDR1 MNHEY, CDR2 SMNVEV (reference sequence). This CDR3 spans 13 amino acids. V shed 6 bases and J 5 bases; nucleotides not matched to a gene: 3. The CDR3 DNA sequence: TGTGCCAGCAGGGACAGGGGGTGGTATGGCTACACCTTC. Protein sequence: CASRDRGWYGYTF.

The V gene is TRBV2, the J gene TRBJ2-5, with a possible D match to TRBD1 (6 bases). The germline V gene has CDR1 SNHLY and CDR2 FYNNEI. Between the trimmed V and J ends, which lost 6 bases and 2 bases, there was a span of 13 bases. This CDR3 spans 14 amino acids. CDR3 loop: CASRETTGQETQYF. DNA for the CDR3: TGTGCCAGCAGGGAGACGACAGGACAAGAGACCCAGTACTTC.

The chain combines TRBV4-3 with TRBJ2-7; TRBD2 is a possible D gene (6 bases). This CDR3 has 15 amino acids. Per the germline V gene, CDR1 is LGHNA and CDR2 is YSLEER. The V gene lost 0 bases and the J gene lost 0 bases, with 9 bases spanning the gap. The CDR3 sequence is CASSQEIGGSYEQYF. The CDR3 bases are TGCGCCAGCAGCCAAGAGATCGGGGGCTCCTACGAGCAGTACTTC.

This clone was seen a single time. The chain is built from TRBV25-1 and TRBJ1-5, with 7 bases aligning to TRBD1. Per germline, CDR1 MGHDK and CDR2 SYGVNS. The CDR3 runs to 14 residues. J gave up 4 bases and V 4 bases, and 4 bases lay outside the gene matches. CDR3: CASSGRQGNQPQHF. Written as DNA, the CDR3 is TGTGCCAGCAGTGGTAGACAGGGTAATCAGCCCCAGCATTTT.

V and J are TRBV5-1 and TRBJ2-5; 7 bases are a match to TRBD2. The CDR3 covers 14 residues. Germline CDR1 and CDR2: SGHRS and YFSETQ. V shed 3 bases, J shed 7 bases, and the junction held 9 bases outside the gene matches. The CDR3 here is CASSWDYPRGTQYF. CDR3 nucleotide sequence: TGCGCCAGCAGCTGGGACTACCCGCGGGGGACCCAGTACTTC.

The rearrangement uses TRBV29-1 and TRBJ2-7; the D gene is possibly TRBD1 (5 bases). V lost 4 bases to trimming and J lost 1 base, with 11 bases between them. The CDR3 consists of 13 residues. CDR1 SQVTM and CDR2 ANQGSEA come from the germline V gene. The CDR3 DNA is TGCAGCGTTGCGGCAGGGAAGTCCTACGAGCAGTACTTC. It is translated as CSVAAGKSYEQYF.

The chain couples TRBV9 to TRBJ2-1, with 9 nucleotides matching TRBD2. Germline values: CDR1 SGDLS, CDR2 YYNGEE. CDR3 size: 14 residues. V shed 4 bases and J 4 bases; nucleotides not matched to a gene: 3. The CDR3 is CASSPSGVYNEQFF. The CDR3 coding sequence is TGTGCCAGCAGCCCTAGCGGGGTATACAATGAGCAGTTCTTC. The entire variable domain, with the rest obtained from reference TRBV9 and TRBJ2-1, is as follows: DSGVTQTPKHLITATGQRVTLRCSPRSGDLSVYWYQQSLDQGLQFLIQYYNGEERAKGNILERFSAQQFPDLHSELNLSSLELGDSALYFCASSPSGVYNEQFFGPGTRLTVL.

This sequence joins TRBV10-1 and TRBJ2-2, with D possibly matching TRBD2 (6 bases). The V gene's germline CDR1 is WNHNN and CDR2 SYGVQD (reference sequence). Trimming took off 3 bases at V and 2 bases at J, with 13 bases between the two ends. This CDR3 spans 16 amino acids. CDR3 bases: TGCGCCAGCAGTGAAATTTGGGCGGGAAACACCGGGGAGCTGTTTTTT. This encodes CASSEIWAGNTGELFF.

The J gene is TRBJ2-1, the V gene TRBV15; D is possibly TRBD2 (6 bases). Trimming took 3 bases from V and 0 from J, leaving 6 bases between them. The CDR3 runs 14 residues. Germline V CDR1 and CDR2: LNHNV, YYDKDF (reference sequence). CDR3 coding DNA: TGTGCCACCAGCAGCGGGAGCTCCTACAATGAGCAGTTCTTC. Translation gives CATSSGSSYNEQFF.